This T cell receptor beta chain was identified during a study of sequential checkpoint blockade in melanoma. Clones were read by immunoSEQ multiplex PCR, and TCRdb kept only the in-frame ones, dropping some. The sample carries 18,000 or so clones, roughly 72% recorded once. Treatment specified: randomized to nivolumab then ipilimumab (arm A) or the reverse (arm B). This TCR was sampled from a human donor with melanoma. Sequenced material: CD8+ T cells sorted from blood (inferred from file names), taken from a patient given nivolumab and ipilimumab in sequence.

CDR3 in amino acids: CASRVRDRAYEQYF. The CDR3 DNA reads as TGTGCCAGCAGAGTACGGGACAGGGCTTACGAGCAGTACTTC. The J gene is TRBJ2-7, the V gene TRBV6-5; TRBD1 aligns across 9 bases. Trimming took 6 bases from V and 4 from J; bases not matched to a gene: 7. CDR3 length equals 14 residues. CDR1 is MNHEY, CDR2 SVGAGI, per germline.